Below, 2 T cell receptor beta chains from the same sample are listed, as sequenced in a study of blood T cell repertoires in COVID-19 (dated by TCRdb to 2018 to 2021). The library was obtained by the immunoSEQ multiplex PCR assay. The table was pulled from immuneACCESS by TCRdb, which kept in-frame rearrangements only. Such tables lose some clones; where checked, under half of the loss comes from unresolved V genes, and the rest has no known cause. Here the sample has 250,000 or so clones; 83% occur a single time. Of the sample, around 5.9% is held by the ten largest clones. The source material was peripheral blood. Receptors originate from a human donor in a cohort sampled during active COVID-19.

The chain couples TRBV11-2 to TRBJ2-7, with D perhaps TRBD1 (5 bases). V lost 0 bases, J lost 3 bases, and 9 bases lay in between. This CDR3 contains 14 residues. Germline CDR1 reads SGHAT; CDR2 reads FQNNGV. DNA for the CDR3: TGTGCCAGCAGCTTAGAAAGGGGTATCTACGAGCAGTACTTC. Protein sequence: CASSLERGIYEQYF.

This clone has just one count. The chain combines TRBV9 with TRBJ2-3; 11 bases map to TRBD1. The CDR3 extends over 20 amino acids. The V gene end was trimmed by 2 bases and the J gene end by 0 bases; junction bases not matched to a gene: 14. Germline V gene data show CDR1 as SGDLS and CDR2 as YYNGEE. The CDR3 nucleotides read TGTGCCAGCAGCGTCCAAGCGAGGACAGGGGGCCTAGCGAGCACAGATACGCAGTATTTT. Protein sequence: CASSVQARTGGLASTDTQYF. The entire variable domain, with the rest obtained from reference TRBV9 and TRBJ2-3, is as follows: DSGVTQTPKHLITATGQRVTLRCSPRSGDLSVYWYQQSLDQGLQFLIQYYNGEERAKGNILERFSAQQFPDLHSELNLSSLELGDSALYFCASSVQARTGGLASTDTQYFGPGTRLTVL.